This is a list of T cell receptor beta chains from one sample in a study of Ad26.COV2.S vaccination and SARS-CoV-2 variants. Libraries were prepared by immunoSEQ multiplex PCR; TCRdb keeps only in-frame clonotypes and omits some of them. This table has around 300,000 clones, roughly 90% appearing once. The sequencing used peripheral blood, collected in a trial of Ad26.COV2.S vaccine versus placebo. The receptors here all came from a person between 18 and 65 years old who received the Ad26.COV2.S COVID-19 vaccine or a placebo. Both conserved end residues are part of each CDR3. D genes are given only for firm matches. Expanded clones are given a class, and other clones once, few, many or no size at all.

>NA|TRBJ2-2|NA|TRBV5-1|15
CASSLDGQLPGELFF
TGCGCCAGCAGCTTGGATGGACAATTGCCCGGGGAGCTGTTTTTT
>NA|TRBJ2-7|TRBD2|TRBV4-3|17
CASSQDGLGGSTYEQYF
TGCGCCAGCAGCCAAGACGGATTGGGCGGGAGTACCTACGAGCAGTACTTC
>NA|TRBJ1-1|TRBD1|TRBV11-2|15
CASSIATGGNTEAFF
TGTGCCAGCAGCATCGCAACAGGGGGGAACACTGAAGCTTTCTTT
>NA|TRBJ2-1|NA|TRBV12-3/TRBV12-4|13
CASSPRRYNEQFF
TGTGCCAGCAGTCCAAGACGGTACAATGAGCAGTTCTTC
>many|TRBJ2-2|NA|TRBV6-4|13
CASSDSETGELFF
TGTGCCAGCAGTGACTCTGAGACCGGGGAGCTGTTTTTT
>NA|TRBJ1-1|NA|TRBV4-3|13
CASNQREDTEAFF
TGCGCCAGCAACCAACGAGAGGACACTGAAGCTTTCTTT
>NA|TRBJ2-3|TRBD2|TRBV11-2|16
CASSLPGGDAVDTQYF
TGTGCCAGCAGCTTACCTGGGGGGGACGCCGTCGATACGCAGTATTTT
>NA|TRBJ2-1|NA|TRBV19|14
CASSTVIGYNEQFF
TGTGCCAGTAGTACCGTTATTGGCTACAATGAGCAGTTCTTC
>NA|TRBJ1-1|NA|TRBV20-1|11
CSASLNTEAFF
TGCAGTGCTAGCTTGAACACTGAAGCTTTCTTT
>NA|TRBJ2-3|TRBD2|TRBV7-3|14
CASSVSGRLDTQYF
TGTGCCAGCAGCGTAAGCGGGAGACTAGATACGCAGTATTTT
>NA|TRBJ1-2|TRBD1|TRBV28|13
CASRVDRAGGYTF
TGTGCCAGCAGAGTCGACAGGGCAGGCGGCTACACCTTC
>once|TRBJ2-5|NA|TRBV5-4|14
CASSFRDSLETQYF
TGTGCCAGCAGCTTCCGGGACTCCCTCGAGACCCAGTACTTC
>once|TRBJ2-1|NA|TRBV5-6|12
CASSLIYNEQFF
TGTGCCAGCAGCTTGATTTACAATGAGCAGTTCTTC
>once|TRBJ1-5|NA|TRBV27|12
CASSFPGQPQHF
TGTGCCAGCAGTTTTCCCGGGCAGCCCCAGCATTTT
>NA|TRBJ1-4|TRBD1|TRBV5-1|16
CASSSGNDRVVEKLFF
TGCGCCAGCAGCTCCGGTAACGACAGGGTAGTGGAAAAACTGTTTTTT
>NA|TRBJ1-5|NA|TRBV6-2/TRBV6-3|16
CASSYSGRISNQPQHF
TGTGCCAGCAGTTACTCGGGACGGATTAGCAATCAGCCCCAGCATTTT
>NA|TRBJ1-5|TRBD1|TRBV6-5|15
CASGPGTGFNQPQHF
TGTGCCAGCGGTCCAGGGACAGGATTCAATCAGCCCCAGCATTTT
>NA|TRBJ2-3|NA|TRBV5-7|14
CASSYDRGSDTQYF
TGTGCCAGCAGCTATGACCGGGGATCAGATACGCAGTATTTT
>once|TRBJ2-7|NA|TRBV4-3|15
CASSQGDGRSGEQYF
TGCGCCAGCAGCCAAGGAGACGGGCGCTCGGGGGAGCAGTACTTC
>NA|TRBJ1-4|TRBD1|TRBV19|16
CASSIGQTGTTEKLFF
TGTGCCAGTAGTATAGGCCAGACAGGGACGACTGAAAAACTGTTTTTT
>NA|TRBJ2-7|TRBD2|TRBV28|13
CASRKLAANEQYF
TGTGCCAGCAGGAAACTAGCGGCCAACGAGCAGTACTTC
>NA|TRBJ2-7|TRBD2|TRBV7-8|17
CASSLVVSSGRAYEQYF
TGTGCCAGCAGCTTAGTCGTTTCTAGCGGGAGGGCCTACGAGCAGTACTTC
>NA|TRBJ1-2|NA|TRBV2|16
CASSEAGEPVIYGYTF
TGTGCCAGCAGTGAAGCGGGCGAACCCGTCATCTATGGCTACACCTTC
>NA|TRBJ2-3|NA|TRBV14|13
CASSRPGADTQYF
TGTGCCAGCAGCCGCCCGGGGGCAGATACGCAGTATTTT
>NA|TRBJ1-1|TRBD1|TRBV7-6|15
CASREYRGQNTEAFF
TGTGCCAGCAGGGAATACAGGGGCCAGAACACTGAAGCTTTCTTT
>once|TRBJ2-1|TRBD2|TRBV19|15
CASSIAPSGGNEQFF
TGTGCCAGTAGTATAGCCCCTAGCGGGGGCAATGAGCAGTTCTTC
>NA|TRBJ1-5|NA|TRBV10-3|15
CAISESWGALQPQHF
TGTGCCATCAGTGAGTCGTGGGGGGCCCTTCAGCCCCAGCATTTT
>few|TRBJ2-3|NA|TRBV3-1/TRBV3-2|16
CASSQDLLTQYGTQYF
TGTGCCAGCAGCCAAGATTTACTAACGCAATACGGTACGCAGTATTTT
>NA|TRBJ1-1|NA|TRBV27|14
CASSLRGPSTEAFF
TGTGCCAGCAGTCTCCGGGGACCAAGCACTGAAGCTTTCTTT
>NA|TRBJ2-2|NA|TRBV7-8|13
CASSLGEAGELFF
TGTGCCAGCAGCTTAGGGGAGGCCGGGGAGCTGTTTTTT
>NA|TRBJ1-6|NA|TRBV7-3|14
CASSYTGLNSPLHF
TGTGCCAGCAGCTACACAGGACTTAATTCACCCCTCCACTTT
>once|TRBJ2-7|NA|TRBV5-1|14
CASSLGGGGGEQYF
TGCGCCAGCAGCTTGGGCGGGGGAGGGGGCGAGCAGTACTTC
>NA|TRBJ1-2|NA|TRBV4-1|16
CASSQGAGTIIYGYTF
TGCGCCAGCAGCCAAGGGGCGGGAACGATAATCTATGGCTACACCTTC
>once|TRBJ1-4|TRBD1|TRBV3-1/TRBV3-2|16
CASSHSGTGDNEKLFF
TGTGCCAGCAGCCATTCCGGGACAGGGGATAATGAAAAACTGTTTTTT